The next 8 T cell receptor beta chains were all read from a single sample in a study of cytomegalovirus exposure and HLA in healthy donors. The PCR made use of 60 Vbeta and 13 Jbeta primers. The method was immunoSEQ multiplex PCR; TCRdb's version includes in-frame clones alone and lacks a portion of them. The data hold approximately 200,000 clones, with roughly 80% observed a single time. Sequencing was done on a sample of PBMCs. Every receptor here comes from a woman younger than 35 in good health and CMV-seronegative.

V usage is TRBV28 and J usage is TRBJ1-2; possible D gene TRBD1, 5 bases. The V gene's germline CDR1 is MDHEN and CDR2 SYDVKM. This CDR3 region has 13 residues. V was trimmed by 3 bases and J by 4 bases, leaving 9 bases between them. The CDR3 sequence is CASSFSGGYGYTF. DNA of the CDR3: TGTGCCAGCAGTTTTTCCGGGGGCTATGGCTACACCTTC.

The rearrangement uses TRBV2 and TRBJ1-4; D uncertain. The CDR3 is made up of 14 amino acids. CDR1 is SNHLY and CDR2 is FYNNEI in the germline V gene. Between the trimmed V and J ends, which lost 7 bases and 5 bases, there was a span of 14 bases. Here the CDR3 DNA reads TGTGCCAGCAATGTTCTTTCGGGGAATGAAAAACTGTTTTTT. Translating it yields CASNVLSGNEKLFF.

The V gene is TRBV5-4, the J gene TRBJ1-6, with 9 bases aligning to TRBD1. This CDR3 contains 16 residues. Per germline, CDR1 SGHNT and CDR2 YYREEE (reference sequence). Unmatched junction bases numbered 16, after V lost 6 bases and J lost 12 bases. The CDR3 region has the DNA TGTGCCAGCACACCTGACCCGGGACAGGGTAGCCTACCCCTCCACTTT. This translates into CASTPDPGQGSLPLHF.

The V gene is TRBV10-2, the J gene TRBJ2-1; TRBD2 matches at 10 bases. Germline V gene lookup returns CDR1 WSHSY and CDR2 SAAADI. The trim removed 0 bases at V and 12 bases at J, leaving 5 bases unmatched. This CDR3 spans 14 amino acids. CDR3 sequence (DNA): TGCGCCAGCAGTGAGTCCTCGTGGACTAGCGGGCAGTTCTTC. It yields the protein CASSESSWTSGQFF.

The chain is built from TRBV7-3 and TRBJ2-5; D ambiguous. Trimming stripped 5 bases from V and 0 bases from J, with 7 bases between. The CDR3 has 13 amino acids. CDR1 SGHTA and CDR2 FQGTGA come from the germline V gene. The CDR3 DNA follows: TGTGCCAGCAGCCGAGGTTACCAAGAGACCCAGTACTTC. Its protein is CASSRGYQETQYF.

The chain recombines TRBV7-2 with TRBJ1-5, with 7 positions matching TRBD1. The CDR3 has 17 amino acids. Losses at the gene ends were 5 bases for V and 0 bases for J; bases not matched to a gene: 10. The V gene's germline CDR1 is SGHTA and CDR2 FQGNSA. CDR3 residues: CASSLGQRGRSNQPQHF. In DNA, the CDR3 is TGTGCCAGCAGCCTGGGACAGCGAGGGCGTAGCAATCAGCCCCAGCATTTT.

The rearrangement uses TRBV19 and TRBJ1-5; 11 bases are shared with TRBD1. The CDR3 is 16 residues long. CDR1 LNHDA and CDR2 SQIVND come from the germline V gene (reference sequence). The trim removed 5 bases at V and 5 bases at J, leaving 8 bases unmatched. In DNA form, the CDR3 reads TGTGCCAGTAGTCTCCGCGGACAGGGGGCGCATCAGCCCCAGCATTTT. This sequence encodes CASSLRGQGAHQPQHF. Complete variable domain (other parts from reference TRBV19 and TRBJ1-5): DGGITQSPKYLFRKEGQNVTLSCEQNLNHDAMYWYRQDPGQGLRLIYYSQIVNDFQKGDIAEGYSVSREKKESFPLTVTSAQKNPTAFYLCASSLRGQGAHQPQHFGDGTRLSIL.

Here the CDR3 DNA reads TGTGCCAGCAGCCAAACAGGAGTGAACACTGAAGCTTTCTTT. This codes for CASSQTGVNTEAFF. J is TRBJ1-1 and V is TRBV4-2, with D tentatively TRBD1 (5 bases). CDR1 is LGHNA, CDR2 YNFKEQ, per germline. The CDR3 has 14 amino acids. V lost 2 bases to trimming and J lost 0 bases, with 7 bases between them.